The rows below give T cell receptor beta chains drawn from one sample of a study of T cell repertoires in cytomegalovirus infection. One entry per CDR3 protein, called by TCRdb with MiXCR from the reads. The table has some 300,000 distinct CDR3 sequences, roughly an eighth seen once. Sequenced: PBMCs. The receptors were gathered from a human donor in good health (CMV status not recorded). Some clones in this sample may be carry-over from other donors' samples. CDR3s include the opening cysteine and the closing phenylalanine or tryptophan. Fields, in order: V gene, D gene, J gene, CDR3 protein. The D gene is left open where the match is weak.

v_call: TRBV5-4
d_call: NA
j_call: TRBJ2-2
cdr3_aa: CASSSTTRSTGELFF

v_call: TRBV7-2
d_call: TRBD2
j_call: TRBJ2-2
cdr3_aa: CASSFRTSGATNTGELFF

v_call: TRBV3-1
d_call: TRBD1
j_call: TRBJ2-7
cdr3_aa: CASSGTDYEQYF

v_call: TRBV5-6
d_call: NA
j_call: TRBJ1-1
cdr3_aa: CASSSQESWNTEAFF

v_call: TRBV15
d_call: NA
j_call: TRBJ2-1
cdr3_aa: CATSRDRSPPHEQFF

v_call: TRBV20-1
d_call: TRBD2
j_call: TRBJ2-3
cdr3_aa: CSASRLGTSESTDTQYF

v_call: TRBV28
d_call: TRBD1
j_call: TRBJ1-5
cdr3_aa: CASSQVSAGGTPQHF

v_call: TRBV29-1
d_call: NA
j_call: TRBJ2-5
cdr3_aa: CSVEGYRSYQETQYF

v_call: TRBV5-1
d_call: NA
j_call: TRBJ1-4
cdr3_aa: CASSRDGVKNEKLFF

v_call: TRBV5-5
d_call: NA
j_call: TRBJ2-7
cdr3_aa: CASSLLAGSGEQYF

v_call: TRBV5-1
d_call: NA
j_call: TRBJ2-2
cdr3_aa: CASSSQAGSTGELFF

v_call: TRBV7-9
d_call: TRBD1
j_call: TRBJ1-1
cdr3_aa: CASSPQGAPEAFF

v_call: TRBV20-1
d_call: NA
j_call: TRBJ2-1
cdr3_aa: CSLEPDTNNEQFF

v_call: TRBV6-2/TRBV6-3
d_call: NA
j_call: TRBJ2-2
cdr3_aa: CASSWADANTGELFF

v_call: TRBV29-1
d_call: TRBD2
j_call: TRBJ2-3
cdr3_aa: CSAEREGSDTQYF

v_call: TRBV5-3
d_call: NA
j_call: TRBJ2-7
cdr3_aa: CASSLGSPFSYEQYF

v_call: TRBV12-3/TRBV12-4
d_call: NA
j_call: TRBJ1-2
cdr3_aa: CASSSSVGHIYGYTF

v_call: TRBV6-2/TRBV6-3
d_call: NA
j_call: TRBJ1-1
cdr3_aa: CASSPYSQGEAFF

v_call: TRBV29-1
d_call: TRBD1
j_call: TRBJ1-4
cdr3_aa: CSVEGTENEKLFF

v_call: TRBV7-2
d_call: TRBD2
j_call: TRBJ2-4
cdr3_aa: CASSLGSLTSGRARDIQYF

v_call: TRBV6-2/TRBV6-3
d_call: NA
j_call: TRBJ2-6
cdr3_aa: CASTNLFSLGANVLTF

v_call: TRBV14
d_call: NA
j_call: TRBJ1-1
cdr3_aa: CASSQDVGRGTEAFF

v_call: TRBV29-1
d_call: TRBD1
j_call: TRBJ2-5
cdr3_aa: CSGLQGAETQYF

v_call: TRBV6-5
d_call: NA
j_call: TRBJ2-1
cdr3_aa: CASSSMDSTYNEQFF

v_call: TRBV10-3
d_call: NA
j_call: TRBJ1-1
cdr3_aa: CAISEPGRPNTEAFF

v_call: TRBV15
d_call: TRBD2
j_call: TRBJ2-1
cdr3_aa: CATSRGTSGTNEQFF

v_call: TRBV6-2/TRBV6-3
d_call: NA
j_call: TRBJ2-1
cdr3_aa: CASRNNEQFF

v_call: TRBV5-6
d_call: NA
j_call: TRBJ2-1
cdr3_aa: CASSFQGGLRQFF

v_call: TRBV6-2/TRBV6-3
d_call: TRBD2
j_call: TRBJ2-1
cdr3_aa: CASSNGLAGVNEQFF

v_call: TRBV29-1
d_call: NA
j_call: TRBJ1-1
cdr3_aa: CSVDRGRDTEAFF

v_call: TRBV20-1
d_call: TRBD1
j_call: TRBJ2-7
cdr3_aa: CSAGAAGGASLTVQYF

v_call: TRBV7-3
d_call: NA
j_call: TRBJ1-1
cdr3_aa: CASSLKVNTEAFF

v_call: TRBV5-1
d_call: NA
j_call: TRBJ2-7
cdr3_aa: CASRIEASYEQYF

v_call: TRBV20-1
d_call: NA
j_call: TRBJ1-4
cdr3_aa: CSARDPSGANEKLFF

v_call: TRBV20-1
d_call: NA
j_call: TRBJ2-4
cdr3_aa: CSARKGGDGRGDIQYF

v_call: TRBV12-3/TRBV12-4
d_call: TRBD2
j_call: TRBJ2-1
cdr3_aa: CASRLGTSGSNEQFF

v_call: TRBV7-9
d_call: NA
j_call: TRBJ2-3
cdr3_aa: CASSQSRGGTDTQYF

v_call: TRBV20-1
d_call: NA
j_call: TRBJ2-1
cdr3_aa: CSARVSGLFNEQFF

v_call: TRBV7-9
d_call: NA
j_call: TRBJ2-1
cdr3_aa: CASSQRVDEQFF

v_call: TRBV5-1
d_call: TRBD2
j_call: TRBJ2-1
cdr3_aa: CASSLAGRLAGDEQFF

v_call: TRBV3-1
d_call: TRBD1
j_call: TRBJ1-1
cdr3_aa: CASTQGVKNTEAFF